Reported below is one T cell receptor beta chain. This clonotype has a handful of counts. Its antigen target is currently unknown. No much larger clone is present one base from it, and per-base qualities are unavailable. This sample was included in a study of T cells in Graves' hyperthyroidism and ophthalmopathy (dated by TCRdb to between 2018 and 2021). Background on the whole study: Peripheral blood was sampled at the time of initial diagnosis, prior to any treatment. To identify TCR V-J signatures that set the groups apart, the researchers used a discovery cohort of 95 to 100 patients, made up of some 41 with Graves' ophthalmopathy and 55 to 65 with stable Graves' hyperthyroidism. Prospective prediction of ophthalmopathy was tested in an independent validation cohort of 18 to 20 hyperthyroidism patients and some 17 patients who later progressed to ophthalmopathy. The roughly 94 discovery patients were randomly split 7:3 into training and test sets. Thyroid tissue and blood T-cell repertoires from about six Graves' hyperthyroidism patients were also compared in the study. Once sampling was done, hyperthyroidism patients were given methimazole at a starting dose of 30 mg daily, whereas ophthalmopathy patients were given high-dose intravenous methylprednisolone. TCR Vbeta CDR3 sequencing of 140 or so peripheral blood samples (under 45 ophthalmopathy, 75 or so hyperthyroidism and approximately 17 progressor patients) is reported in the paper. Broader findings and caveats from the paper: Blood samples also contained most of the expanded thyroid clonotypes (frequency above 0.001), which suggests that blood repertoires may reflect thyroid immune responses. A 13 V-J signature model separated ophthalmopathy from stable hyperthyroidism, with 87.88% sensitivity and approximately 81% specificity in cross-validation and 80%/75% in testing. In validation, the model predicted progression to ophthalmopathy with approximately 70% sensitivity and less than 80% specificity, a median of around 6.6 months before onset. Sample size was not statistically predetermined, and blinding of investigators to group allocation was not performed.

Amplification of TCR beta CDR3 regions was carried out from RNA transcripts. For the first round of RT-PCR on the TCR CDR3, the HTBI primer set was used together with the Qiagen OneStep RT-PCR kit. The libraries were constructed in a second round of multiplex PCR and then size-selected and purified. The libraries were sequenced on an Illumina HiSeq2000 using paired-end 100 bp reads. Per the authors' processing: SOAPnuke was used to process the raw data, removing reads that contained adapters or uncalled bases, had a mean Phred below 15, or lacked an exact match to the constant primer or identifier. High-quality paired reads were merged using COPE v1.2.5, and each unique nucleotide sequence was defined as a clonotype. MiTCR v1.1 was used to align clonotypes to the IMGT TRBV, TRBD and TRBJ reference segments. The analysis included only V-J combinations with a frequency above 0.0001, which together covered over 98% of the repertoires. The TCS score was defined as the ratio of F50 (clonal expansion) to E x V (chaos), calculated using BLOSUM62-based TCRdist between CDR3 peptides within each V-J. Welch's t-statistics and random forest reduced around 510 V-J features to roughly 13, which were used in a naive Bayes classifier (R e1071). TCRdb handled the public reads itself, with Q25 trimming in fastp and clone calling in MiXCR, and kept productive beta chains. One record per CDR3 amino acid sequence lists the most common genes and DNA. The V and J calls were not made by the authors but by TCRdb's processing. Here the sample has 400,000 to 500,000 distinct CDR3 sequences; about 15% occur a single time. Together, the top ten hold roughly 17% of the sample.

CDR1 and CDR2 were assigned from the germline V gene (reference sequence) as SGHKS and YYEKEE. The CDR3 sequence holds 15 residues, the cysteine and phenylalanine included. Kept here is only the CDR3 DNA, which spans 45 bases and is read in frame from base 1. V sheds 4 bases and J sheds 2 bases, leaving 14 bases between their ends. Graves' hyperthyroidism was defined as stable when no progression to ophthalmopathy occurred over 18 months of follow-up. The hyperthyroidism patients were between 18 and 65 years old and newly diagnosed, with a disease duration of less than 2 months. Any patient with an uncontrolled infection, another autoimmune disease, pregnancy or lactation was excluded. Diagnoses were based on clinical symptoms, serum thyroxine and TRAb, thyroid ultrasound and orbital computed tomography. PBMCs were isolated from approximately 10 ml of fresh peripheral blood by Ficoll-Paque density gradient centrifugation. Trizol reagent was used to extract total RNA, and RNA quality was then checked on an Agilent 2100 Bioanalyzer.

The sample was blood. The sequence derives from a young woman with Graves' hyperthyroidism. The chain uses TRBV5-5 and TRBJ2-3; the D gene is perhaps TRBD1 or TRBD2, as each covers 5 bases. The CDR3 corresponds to CASSQEGLATDTQYF. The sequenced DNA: TGTGCCAGCAGCCAAGAGGGGCTAGCCACAGATACGCAGTATTTT.